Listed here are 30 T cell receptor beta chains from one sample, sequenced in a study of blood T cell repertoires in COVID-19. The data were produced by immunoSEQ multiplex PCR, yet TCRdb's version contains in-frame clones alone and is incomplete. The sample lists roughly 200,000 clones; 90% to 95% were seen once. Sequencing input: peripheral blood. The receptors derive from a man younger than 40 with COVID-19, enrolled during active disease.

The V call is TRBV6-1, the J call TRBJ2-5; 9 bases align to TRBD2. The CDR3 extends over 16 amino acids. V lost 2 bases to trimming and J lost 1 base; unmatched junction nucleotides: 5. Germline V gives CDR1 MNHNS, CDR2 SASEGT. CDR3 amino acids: CASSERSGGFQETQYF. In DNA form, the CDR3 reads TGTGCCAGCAGTGAACGTAGCGGGGGTTTCCAAGAGACCCAGTACTTC.

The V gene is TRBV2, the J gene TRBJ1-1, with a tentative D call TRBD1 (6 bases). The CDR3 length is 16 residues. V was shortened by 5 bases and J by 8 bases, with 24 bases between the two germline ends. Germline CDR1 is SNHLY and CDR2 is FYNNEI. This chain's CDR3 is CASSQQGRSISAEAFF. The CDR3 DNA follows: TGTGCCAGCAGTCAACAGGGTAGATCTATCTCAGCGGAAGCTTTCTTT.

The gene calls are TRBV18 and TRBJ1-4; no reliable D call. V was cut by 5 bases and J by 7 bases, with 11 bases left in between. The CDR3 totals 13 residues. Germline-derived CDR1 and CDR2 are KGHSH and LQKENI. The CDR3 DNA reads TGTGCCAGCTCAATGGCAGATGGTGAAAAACTGTTTTTT. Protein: CASSMADGEKLFF.

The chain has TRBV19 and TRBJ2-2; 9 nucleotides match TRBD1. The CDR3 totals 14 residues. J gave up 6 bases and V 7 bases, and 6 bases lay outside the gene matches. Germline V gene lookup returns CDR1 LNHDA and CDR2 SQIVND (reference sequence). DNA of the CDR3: TGTGCCAGTAAGCACAGGGGGCGATCCGGGGAGCTGTTTTTT. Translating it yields CASKHRGRSGELFF.

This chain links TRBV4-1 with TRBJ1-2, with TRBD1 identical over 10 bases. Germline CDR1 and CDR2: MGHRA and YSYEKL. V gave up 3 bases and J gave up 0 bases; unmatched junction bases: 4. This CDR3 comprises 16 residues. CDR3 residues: CASSQTGTGANYGYTF. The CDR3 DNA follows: TGCGCCAGCAGCCAGACCGGGACAGGGGCTAACTATGGCTACACCTTC.

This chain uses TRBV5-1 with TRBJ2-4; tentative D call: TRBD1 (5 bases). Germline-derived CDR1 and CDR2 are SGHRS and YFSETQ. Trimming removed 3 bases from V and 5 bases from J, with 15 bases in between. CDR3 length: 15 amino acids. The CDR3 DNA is TGCGCCAGCAGCTCCTTAAATAGGGGCGAAAACATTCAGTACTTC. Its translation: CASSSLNRGENIQYF.

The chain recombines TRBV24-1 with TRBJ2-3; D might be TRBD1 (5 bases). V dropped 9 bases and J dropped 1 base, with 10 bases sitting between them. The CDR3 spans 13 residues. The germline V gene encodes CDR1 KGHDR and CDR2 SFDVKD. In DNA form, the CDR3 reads TGTGCCACCTCCAGGGATGGCACAGATACGCAGTATTTT. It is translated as CATSRDGTDTQYF.

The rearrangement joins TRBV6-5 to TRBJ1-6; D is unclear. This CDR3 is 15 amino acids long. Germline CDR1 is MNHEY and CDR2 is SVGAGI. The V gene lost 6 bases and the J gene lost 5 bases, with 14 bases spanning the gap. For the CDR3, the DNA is TGTGCCAGCAGCCTCGACAACGATAATAATTCACCCCTCCACTTT. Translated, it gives CASSLDNDNNSPLHF.

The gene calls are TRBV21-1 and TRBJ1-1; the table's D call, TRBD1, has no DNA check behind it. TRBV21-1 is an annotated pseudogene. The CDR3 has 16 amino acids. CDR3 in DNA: TGTGCCAGCAGCAATTCGGCGGACAGGAAGAACACTGAAGCTTTCTTT. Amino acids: CASSNSADRKNTEAFF.

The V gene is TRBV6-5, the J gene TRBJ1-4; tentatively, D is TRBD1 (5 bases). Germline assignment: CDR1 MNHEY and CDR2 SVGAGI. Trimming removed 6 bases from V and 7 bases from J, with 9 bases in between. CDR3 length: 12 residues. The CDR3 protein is CASRDNSEKLFF. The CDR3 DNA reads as TGTGCCAGCAGGGACAACAGTGAAAAACTGTTTTTT.

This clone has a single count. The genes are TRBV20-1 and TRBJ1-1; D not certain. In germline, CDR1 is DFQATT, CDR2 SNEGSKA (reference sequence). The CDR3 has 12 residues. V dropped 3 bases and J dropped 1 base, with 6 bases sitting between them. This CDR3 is CSASDGNTEAFF. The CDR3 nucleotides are TGCAGTGCTAGTGACGGGAACACTGAAGCTTTCTTT.

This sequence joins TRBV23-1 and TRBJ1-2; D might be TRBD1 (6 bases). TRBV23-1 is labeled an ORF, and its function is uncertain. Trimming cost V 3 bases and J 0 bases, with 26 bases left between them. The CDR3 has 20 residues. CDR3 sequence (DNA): TGCGCCAGCAGTCAGTCTAGGGGGGGGGACGGAGCCCTAGCTAACTATGGCTACACCTTC. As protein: CASSQSRGGDGALANYGYTF.

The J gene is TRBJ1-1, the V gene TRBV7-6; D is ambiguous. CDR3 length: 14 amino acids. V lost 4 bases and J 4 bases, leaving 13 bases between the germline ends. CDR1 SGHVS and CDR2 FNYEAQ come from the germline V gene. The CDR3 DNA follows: TGTGCCAGCAGCTCCTACGACCGGAGCACTGAAGCTTTCTTT. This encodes CASSSYDRSTEAFF.

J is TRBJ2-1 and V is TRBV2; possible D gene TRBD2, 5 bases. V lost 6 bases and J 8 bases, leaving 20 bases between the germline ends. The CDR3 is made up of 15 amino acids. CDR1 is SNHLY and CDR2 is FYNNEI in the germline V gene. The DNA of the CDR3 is TGTGCCAGCAGCCCGGGGAAGGGCGGATTCGATGAGCAGTTCTTC. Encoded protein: CASSPGKGGFDEQFF.

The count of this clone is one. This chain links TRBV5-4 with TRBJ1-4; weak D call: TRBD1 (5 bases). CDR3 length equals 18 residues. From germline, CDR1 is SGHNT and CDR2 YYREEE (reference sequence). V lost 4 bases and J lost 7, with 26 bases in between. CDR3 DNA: TGTGCCAGCAGCCGGAGAGGCCAGGGCTGGTCAGGTGGTGAAAAACTGTTTTTT. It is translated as CASSRRGQGWSGGEKLFF.

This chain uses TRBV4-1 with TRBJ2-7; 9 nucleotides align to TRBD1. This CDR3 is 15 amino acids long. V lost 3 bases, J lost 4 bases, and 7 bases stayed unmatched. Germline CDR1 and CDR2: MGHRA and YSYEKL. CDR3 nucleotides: TGCGCCAGCAGCCAGATAGAGACAGGGGGGTACGAGCAGTACTTC. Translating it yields CASSQIETGGYEQYF.

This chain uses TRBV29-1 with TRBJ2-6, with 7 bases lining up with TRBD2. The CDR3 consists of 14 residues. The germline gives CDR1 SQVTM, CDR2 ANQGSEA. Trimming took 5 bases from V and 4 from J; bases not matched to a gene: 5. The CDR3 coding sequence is TGCAGCGTTCCCCGGGGGGAGGGGGCCAACGTCCTGACTTTC. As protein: CSVPRGEGANVLTF. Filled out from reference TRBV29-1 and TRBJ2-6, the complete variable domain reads SAVISQKPSRDICQRGTSLTIQCQVDSQVTMMFWYRQQPGQSLTLIATANQGSEATYESGFVIDKFPISRPNLTFSTLTVSNMSPEDSSIYLCSVPRGEGANVLTFGAGSRLTVL.

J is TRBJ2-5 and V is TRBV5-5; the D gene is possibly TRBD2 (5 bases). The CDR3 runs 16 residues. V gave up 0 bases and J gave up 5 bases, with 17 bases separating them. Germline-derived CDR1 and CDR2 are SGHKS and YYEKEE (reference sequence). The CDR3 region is CASSLDPELVRETQYF. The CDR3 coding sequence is TGTGCCAGCAGCTTGGATCCCGAACTAGTTAGGGAGACCCAGTACTTC.

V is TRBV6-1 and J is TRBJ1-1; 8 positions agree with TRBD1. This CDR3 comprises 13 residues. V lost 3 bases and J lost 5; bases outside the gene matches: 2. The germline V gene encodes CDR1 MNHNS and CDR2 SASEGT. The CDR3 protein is CASSETGVTEAFF. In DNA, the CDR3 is TGTGCCAGCAGTGAGACAGGGGTTACTGAAGCTTTCTTT.

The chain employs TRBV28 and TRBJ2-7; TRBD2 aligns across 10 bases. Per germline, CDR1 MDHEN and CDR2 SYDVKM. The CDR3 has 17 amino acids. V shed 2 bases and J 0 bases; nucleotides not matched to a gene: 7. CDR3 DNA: TGTGCCAGCAGTTTAGGCCTAGCGGGGGCCCGCTCCTACGAGCAGTACTTC. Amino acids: CASSLGLAGARSYEQYF.

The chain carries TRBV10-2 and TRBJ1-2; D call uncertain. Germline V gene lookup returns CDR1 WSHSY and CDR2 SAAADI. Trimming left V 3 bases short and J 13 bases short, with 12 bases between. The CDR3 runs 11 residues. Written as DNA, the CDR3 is TGCGCCAGCAGTGACGACCGGCGAGGCACCTTC. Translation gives CASSDDRRGTF.

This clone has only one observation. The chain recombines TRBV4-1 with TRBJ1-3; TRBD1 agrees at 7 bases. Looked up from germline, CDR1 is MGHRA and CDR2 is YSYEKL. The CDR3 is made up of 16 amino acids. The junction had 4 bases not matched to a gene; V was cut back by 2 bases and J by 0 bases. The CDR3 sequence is CASSQIQGHSGNTIYF. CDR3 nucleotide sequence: TGCGCCAGCAGCCAAATACAGGGGCACTCTGGAAACACCATATATTTT.

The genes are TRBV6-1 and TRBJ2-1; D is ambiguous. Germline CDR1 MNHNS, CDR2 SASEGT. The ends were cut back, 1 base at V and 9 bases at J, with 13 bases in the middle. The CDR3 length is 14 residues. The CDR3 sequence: CASSEGSHGGEQFF. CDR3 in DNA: TGTGCCAGCAGTGAAGGGTCTCACGGCGGTGAGCAGTTCTTC.

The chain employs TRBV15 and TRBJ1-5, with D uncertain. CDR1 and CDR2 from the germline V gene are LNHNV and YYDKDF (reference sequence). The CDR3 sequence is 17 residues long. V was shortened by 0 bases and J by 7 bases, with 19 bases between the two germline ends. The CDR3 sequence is CATSRDRYSGKVQPQHF. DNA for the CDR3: TGTGCCACCAGCAGAGATCGGTATTCAGGAAAAGTCCAGCCCCAGCATTTT.

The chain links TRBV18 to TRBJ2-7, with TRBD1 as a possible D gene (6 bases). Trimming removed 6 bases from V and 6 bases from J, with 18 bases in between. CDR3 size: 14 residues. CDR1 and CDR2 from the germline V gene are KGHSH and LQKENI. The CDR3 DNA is TGTGCCAGCTCCCGGGACACCGAGTCGGGCGAGCAGTACTTC. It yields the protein CASSRDTESGEQYF.

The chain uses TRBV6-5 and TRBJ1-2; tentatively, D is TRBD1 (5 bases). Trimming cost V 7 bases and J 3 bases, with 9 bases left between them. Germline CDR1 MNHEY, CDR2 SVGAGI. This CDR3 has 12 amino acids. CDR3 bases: TGTGCCAGCAATCGACAGTACTATGGCTACACCTTC. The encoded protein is CASNRQYYGYTF.

The CDR3 protein is CASSGQAPGEKLFF. In DNA, the CDR3 is TGTGCCAGCAGCGGACAGGCGCCCGGGGAAAAACTGTTTTTT. The chain carries TRBV9 and TRBJ1-4, with a weak D call TRBD1 (6 bases). Germline CDR1 SGDLS, CDR2 YYNGEE. The CDR3 extends over 14 amino acids. The V gene lost 3 bases and the J gene lost 8 bases, with 14 bases spanning the gap.

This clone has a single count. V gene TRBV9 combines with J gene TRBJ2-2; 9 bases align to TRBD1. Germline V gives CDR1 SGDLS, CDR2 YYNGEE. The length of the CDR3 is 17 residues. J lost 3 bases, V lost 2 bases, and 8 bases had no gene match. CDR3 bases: TGTGCCAGCAGCGTCGATCTACAGGGGGCGCACACCGGGGAGCTGTTTTTT. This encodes CASSVDLQGAHTGELFF.

CDR3 loop: CASSRTGVATNEKLFF. CDR3 in DNA: TGTGCCAGCAGCAGGACAGGCGTCGCAACTAATGAAAAACTGTTTTTT. This chain connects TRBV5-5 to TRBJ1-4; 7 nucleotides line up with TRBD1. CDR3 length equals 16 residues. V dropped 4 bases and J dropped 0; count of bases not matched to a gene: 6. Germline values: CDR1 SGHKS, CDR2 YYEKEE (reference sequence).

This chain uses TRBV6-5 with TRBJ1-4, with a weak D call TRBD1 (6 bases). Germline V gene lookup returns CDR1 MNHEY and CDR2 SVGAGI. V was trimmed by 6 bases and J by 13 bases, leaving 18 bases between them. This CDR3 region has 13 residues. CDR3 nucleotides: TGTGCCAGCAGACCCTTCGAAGGGGGAAGACTGTTTTTT. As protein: CASRPFEGGRLFF.